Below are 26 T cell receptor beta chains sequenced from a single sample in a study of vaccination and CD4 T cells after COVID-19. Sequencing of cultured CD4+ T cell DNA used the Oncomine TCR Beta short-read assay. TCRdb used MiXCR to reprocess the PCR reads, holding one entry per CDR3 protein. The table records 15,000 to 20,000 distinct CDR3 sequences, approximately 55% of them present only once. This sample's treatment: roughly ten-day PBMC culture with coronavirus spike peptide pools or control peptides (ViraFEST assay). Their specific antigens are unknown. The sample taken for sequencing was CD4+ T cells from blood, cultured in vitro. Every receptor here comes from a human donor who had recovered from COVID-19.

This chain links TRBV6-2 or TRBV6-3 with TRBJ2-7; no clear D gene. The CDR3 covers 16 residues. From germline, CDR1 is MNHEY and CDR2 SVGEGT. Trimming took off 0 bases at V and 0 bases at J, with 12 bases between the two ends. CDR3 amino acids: CASSYSLVGHSYEQYF. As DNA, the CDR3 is TGTGCCAGCAGTTACTCCTTGGTCGGTCACTCCTACGAGCAGTACTTC.

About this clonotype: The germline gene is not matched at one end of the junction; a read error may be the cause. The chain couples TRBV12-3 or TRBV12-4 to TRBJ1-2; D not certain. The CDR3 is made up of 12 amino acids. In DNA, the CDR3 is TGTGCCAGCAGTTTATCGACGATTGGGATGCACTTC. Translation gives CASSLSTIGMHF.

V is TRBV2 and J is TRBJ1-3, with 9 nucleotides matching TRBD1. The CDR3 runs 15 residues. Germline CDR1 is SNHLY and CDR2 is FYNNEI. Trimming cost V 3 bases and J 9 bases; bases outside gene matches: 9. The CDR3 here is CASSDSGQGISTIYF. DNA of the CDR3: TGTGCCAGCAGTGATTCGGGACAGGGAATCAGCACCATATATTTT. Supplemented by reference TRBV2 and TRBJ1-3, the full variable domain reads EPEVTQTPSHQVTQMGQEVILRCVPISNHLYFYWYRQILGQKVEFLVSFYNNEISEKSEIFDDQFSVERPDGSNFTLKIRSTKLEDSAMYFCASSDSGQGISTIYFGEGSWLTVV.

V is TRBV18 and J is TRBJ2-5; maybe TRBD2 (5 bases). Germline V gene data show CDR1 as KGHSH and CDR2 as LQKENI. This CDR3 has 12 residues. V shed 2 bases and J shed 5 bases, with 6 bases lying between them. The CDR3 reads CASSPERETQYF. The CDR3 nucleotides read TGTGCCAGCTCACCAGAGCGGGAGACCCAGTACTTC. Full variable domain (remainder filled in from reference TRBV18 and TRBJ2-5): NAGVMQNPRHLVRRRGQEARLRCSPMKGHSHVYWYRQLPEEGLKFMVYLQKENIIDESGMPKERFSAEFPKEGPSILRIQQVVRGDSAAYFCASSPERETQYFGPGTRLLVL.

The CDR3 loop is CASSYSGLSGLYNEQFF. The CDR3 region has the DNA TGTGCCAGCAGTTACTCGGGTCTTAGCGGGTTATACAATGAGCAGTTCTTC. The chain uses TRBV6-5 and TRBJ2-1; 7 nucleotides agree with TRBD2. J gave up 4 bases and V 0 bases, and 9 bases lay outside the gene matches. Germline lookup yields CDR1 MNHEY and CDR2 SVGAGI. This CDR3 spans 17 amino acids.

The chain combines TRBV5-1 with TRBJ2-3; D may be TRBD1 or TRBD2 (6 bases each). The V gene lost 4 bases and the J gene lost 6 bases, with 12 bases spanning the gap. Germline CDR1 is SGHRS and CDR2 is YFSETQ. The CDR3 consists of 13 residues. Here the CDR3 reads CASSVGGQDTQYF. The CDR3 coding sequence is TGCGCCAGCAGCGTCGGGGGCCAGGATACGCAGTATTTT.

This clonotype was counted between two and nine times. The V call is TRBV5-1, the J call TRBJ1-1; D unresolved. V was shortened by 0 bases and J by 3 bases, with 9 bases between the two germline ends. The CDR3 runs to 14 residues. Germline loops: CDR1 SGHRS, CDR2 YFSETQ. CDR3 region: CASSLGLGDTEAFF. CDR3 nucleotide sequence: TGCGCCAGCAGCTTGGGGTTAGGAGACACTGAAGCTTTCTTT.

The CDR3 region is CSAKDIIVQEGKYGYTF. The CDR3, as DNA: TGCAGTGCTAAAGACATTATAGTACAGGAGGGTAAGTATGGCTACACCTTC. The V gene is TRBV20-1, the J gene TRBJ1-2; maybe TRBD1 (5 bases). The V gene's germline CDR1 is DFQATT and CDR2 SNEGSKA (reference sequence). The CDR3 runs 17 residues. Trimming stripped 4 bases from V and 5 bases from J, with 26 bases between.

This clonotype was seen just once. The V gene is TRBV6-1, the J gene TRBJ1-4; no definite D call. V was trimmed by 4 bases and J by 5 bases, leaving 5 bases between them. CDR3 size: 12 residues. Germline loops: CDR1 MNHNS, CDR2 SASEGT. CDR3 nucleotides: TGTGCCAGCAGTGTCCTCAATGAAAAACTGTTTTTT. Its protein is CASSVLNEKLFF.

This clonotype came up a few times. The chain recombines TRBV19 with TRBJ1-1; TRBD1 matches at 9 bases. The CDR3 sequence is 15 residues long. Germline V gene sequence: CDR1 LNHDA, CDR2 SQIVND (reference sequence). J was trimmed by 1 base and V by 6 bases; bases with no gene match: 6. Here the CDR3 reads CASRKPGQGNTEAFF. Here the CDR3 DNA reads TGTGCCAGTAGGAAACCGGGACAGGGGAACACTGAAGCTTTCTTT.

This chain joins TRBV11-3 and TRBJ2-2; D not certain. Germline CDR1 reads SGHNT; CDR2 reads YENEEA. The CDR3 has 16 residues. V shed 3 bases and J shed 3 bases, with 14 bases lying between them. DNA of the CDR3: TGTGCCAGCAGCTTTGGTGGGTGGAAGGACACCGGGGAGCTGTTTTTT. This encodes CASSFGGWKDTGELFF.

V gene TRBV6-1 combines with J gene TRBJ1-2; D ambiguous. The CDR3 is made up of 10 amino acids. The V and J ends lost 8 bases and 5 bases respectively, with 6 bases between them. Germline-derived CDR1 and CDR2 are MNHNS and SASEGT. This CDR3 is CASFEYGYTF. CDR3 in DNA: TGTGCCAGCTTTGAGTATGGCTACACCTTC.

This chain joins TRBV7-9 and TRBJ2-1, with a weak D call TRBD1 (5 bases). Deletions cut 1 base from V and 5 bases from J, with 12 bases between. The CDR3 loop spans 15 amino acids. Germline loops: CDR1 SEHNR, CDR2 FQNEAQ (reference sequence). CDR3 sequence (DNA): TGTGCCAGCAGCTTAGGCCAGGGCCTTAACAATGAGCAGTTCTTC. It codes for CASSLGQGLNNEQFF.

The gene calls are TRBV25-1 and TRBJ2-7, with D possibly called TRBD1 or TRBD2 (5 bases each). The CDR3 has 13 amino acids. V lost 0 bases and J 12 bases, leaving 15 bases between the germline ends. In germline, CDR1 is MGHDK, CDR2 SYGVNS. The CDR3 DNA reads TGTGCCAGCAGTGAATACGGGACCCATCGGGTGTACTTC. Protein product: CASSEYGTHRVYF.

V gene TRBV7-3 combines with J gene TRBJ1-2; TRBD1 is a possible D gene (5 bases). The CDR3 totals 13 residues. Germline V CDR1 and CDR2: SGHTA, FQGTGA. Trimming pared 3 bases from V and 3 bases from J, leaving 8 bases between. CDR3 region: CASSLTGDYGYTF. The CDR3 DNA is TGTGCCAGCAGCTTGACGGGGGACTATGGCTACACCTTC.

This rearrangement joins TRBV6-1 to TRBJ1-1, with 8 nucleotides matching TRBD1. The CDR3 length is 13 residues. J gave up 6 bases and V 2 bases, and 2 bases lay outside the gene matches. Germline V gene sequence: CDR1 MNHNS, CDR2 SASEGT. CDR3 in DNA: TGTGCCAGCAGTGAACAGGGGGCTTCTGAAGCTTTCTTT. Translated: CASSEQGASEAFF.

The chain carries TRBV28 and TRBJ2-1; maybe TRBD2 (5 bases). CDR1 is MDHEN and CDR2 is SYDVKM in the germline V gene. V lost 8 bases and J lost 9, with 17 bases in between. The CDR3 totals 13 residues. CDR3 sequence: CASRLRASGEQFF. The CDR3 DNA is TGTGCCAGCCGCCTGAGGGCGTCCGGTGAGCAGTTCTTC.

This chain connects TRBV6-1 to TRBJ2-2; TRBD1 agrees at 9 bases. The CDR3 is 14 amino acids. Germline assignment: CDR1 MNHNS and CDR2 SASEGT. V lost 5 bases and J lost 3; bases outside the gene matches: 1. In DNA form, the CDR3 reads TGTGCCAGCAGTAGGGACAGGGACACCGGGGAGCTGTTTTTT. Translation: CASSRDRDTGELFF.

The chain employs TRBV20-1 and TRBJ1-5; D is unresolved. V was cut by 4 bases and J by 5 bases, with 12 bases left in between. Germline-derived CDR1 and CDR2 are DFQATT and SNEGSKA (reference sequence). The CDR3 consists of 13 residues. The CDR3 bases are TGCAGTGCTATGGCCCGCGAGGATCAGCCCCAGCATTTT. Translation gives CSAMAREDQPQHF.

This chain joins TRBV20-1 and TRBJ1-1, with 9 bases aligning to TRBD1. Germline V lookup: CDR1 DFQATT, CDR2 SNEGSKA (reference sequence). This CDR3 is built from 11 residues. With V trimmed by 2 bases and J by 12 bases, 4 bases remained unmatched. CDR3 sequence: CSARPGQGTFF. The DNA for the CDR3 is TGCAGTGCTAGACCGGGACAGGGCACTTTCTTT.

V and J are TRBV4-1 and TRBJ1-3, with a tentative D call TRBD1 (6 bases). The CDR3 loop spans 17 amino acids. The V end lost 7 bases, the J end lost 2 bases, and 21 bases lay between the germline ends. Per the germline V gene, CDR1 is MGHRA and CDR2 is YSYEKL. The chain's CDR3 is CASTAWPQGSTGNTIYF. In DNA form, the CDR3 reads TGCGCCAGCACCGCATGGCCCCAGGGGAGCACTGGAAACACCATATATTTT.

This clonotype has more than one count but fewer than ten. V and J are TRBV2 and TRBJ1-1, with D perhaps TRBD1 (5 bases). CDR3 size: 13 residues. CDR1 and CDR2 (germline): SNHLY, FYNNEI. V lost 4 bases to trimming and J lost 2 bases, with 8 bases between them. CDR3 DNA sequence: TGTGCCAGCAGTGGACAGTTCAACACTGAAGCTTTCTTT. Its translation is CASSGQFNTEAFF.

CDR3 coding DNA: TGTGCCAGCAGTCAAGCGGGAGGTGGAAAGGCCCAGTACTTC. Amino acids: CASSQAGGGKAQYF. V usage is TRBV27 and J usage is TRBJ2-5; 9 nucleotides align to TRBD2. The CDR3 is 14 amino acids. Germline V gene sequence: CDR1 MNHEY, CDR2 SMNVEV (reference sequence). V was clipped by 5 bases and J by 9 bases; unmatched bases: 10.

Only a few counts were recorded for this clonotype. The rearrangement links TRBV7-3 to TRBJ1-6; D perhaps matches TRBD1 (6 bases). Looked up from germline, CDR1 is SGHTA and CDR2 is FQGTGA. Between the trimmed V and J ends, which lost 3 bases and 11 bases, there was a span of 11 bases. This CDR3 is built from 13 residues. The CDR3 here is CASSFKRGAPLHF. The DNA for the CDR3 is TGTGCCAGCAGCTTTAAAAGGGGGGCACCCCTCCACTTT. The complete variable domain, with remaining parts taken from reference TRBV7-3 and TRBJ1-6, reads GAGVSQTPSNKVTEKGKYVELRCDPISGHTALYWYRQSLGQGPEFLIYFQGTGAADDSGLPNDRFFAVRPEGSVSTLKIQRTERGDSAVYLCASSFKRGAPLHFGNGTRLTVT.

The DNA for the CDR3 is TGTGCCAGCAGACAGGGTTCACGCAACACTGAAGCTTTCTTT. Its protein product is CASRQGSRNTEAFF. V is TRBV28 and J is TRBJ1-1, with a weak D call TRBD1 (6 bases). Germline CDR1 MDHEN, CDR2 SYDVKM. CDR3 length: 14 residues. The V end was cut by 6 bases, the J end by 2 bases, with 13 bases between.

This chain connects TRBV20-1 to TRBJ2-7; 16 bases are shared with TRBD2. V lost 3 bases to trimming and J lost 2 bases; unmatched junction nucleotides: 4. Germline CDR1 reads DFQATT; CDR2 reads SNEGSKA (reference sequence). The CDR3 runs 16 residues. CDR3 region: CSASSGTSGRAYEQYF. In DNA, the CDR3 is TGCAGTGCTAGTTCCGGGACTAGCGGGAGGGCCTACGAGCAGTACTTC.